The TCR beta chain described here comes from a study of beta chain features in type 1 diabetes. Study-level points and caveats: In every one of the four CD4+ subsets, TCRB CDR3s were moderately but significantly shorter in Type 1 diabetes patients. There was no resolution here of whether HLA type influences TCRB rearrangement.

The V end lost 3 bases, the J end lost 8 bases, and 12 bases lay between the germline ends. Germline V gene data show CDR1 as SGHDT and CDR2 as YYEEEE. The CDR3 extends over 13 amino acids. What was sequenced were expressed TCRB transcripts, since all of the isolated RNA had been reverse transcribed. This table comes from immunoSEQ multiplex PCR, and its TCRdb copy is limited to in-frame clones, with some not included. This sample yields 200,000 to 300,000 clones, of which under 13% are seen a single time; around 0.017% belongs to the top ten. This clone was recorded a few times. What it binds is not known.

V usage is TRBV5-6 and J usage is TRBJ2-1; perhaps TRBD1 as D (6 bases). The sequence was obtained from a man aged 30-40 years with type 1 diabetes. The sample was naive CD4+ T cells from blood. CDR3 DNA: TGTGCCAGCAGCTCCACAGGGAGATATGAGCAGTTCTTC. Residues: CASSSTGRYEQFF.